The 19 T cell receptor beta chains below come from one sample, sequenced in a study of shared clonotypes between healthy human individuals. Produced via immunoSEQ multiplex PCR; TCRdb's table is partial and in-frame only. Among 1 million to 1.2 million clones, around three quarters were seen once, and the ten largest hold about 0.89%. The sequencing sample was made of memory CD4+ T cells from PBMCs. Subset here: CD45RA-negative fraction. Receptors originate from a man between 18 and 35 years old in good health. Some clones in this sample may be carry-over from other donors' samples.

This clone has more than one count but fewer than ten. The chain employs TRBV9 and TRBJ1-4, with D perhaps matching TRBD1 (6 bases). The length of the CDR3 is 16 residues. Germline loops: CDR1 SGDLS, CDR2 YYNGEE. The V end lost 2 bases, the J end lost 8 bases, and 19 bases lay between the germline ends. This CDR3 is CASSVTPLRGGEKLFF. In DNA form, the CDR3 reads TGTGCCAGCAGCGTCACCCCTCTCCGAGGGGGGGAAAAACTGTTTTTT.

The chain employs TRBV27 and TRBJ2-5, with D possibly matching TRBD2 (6 bases). V was pared by 6 bases and J by 4 bases, with 15 bases between. The V gene's germline CDR1 is MNHEY and CDR2 SMNVEV (reference sequence). There are 14 residues in the CDR3. CDR3 coding DNA: TGTGCCAGCAGACCGACTTTGGGAGGAGAGACCCAGTACTTC. It specifies CASRPTLGGETQYF.

This rearrangement joins TRBV6-1 to TRBJ1-1; 9 nucleotides line up with TRBD1. Trimming cost V 10 bases and J 4 bases; bases outside gene matches: 10. This CDR3 spans 14 amino acids. Germline V gene sequence: CDR1 MNHNS, CDR2 SASEGT. CDR3 sequence (DNA): TGTGCCATAACCTCGGACAGGGGAGGCACTGAAGCTTTCTTT. Translated, it gives CAITSDRGGTEAFF.

This clone has just a few counts. This chain links TRBV9 with TRBJ2-2; D gene ambiguous. Germline V lookup: CDR1 SGDLS, CDR2 YYNGEE. This CDR3 is 16 amino acids long. The germline V and J ends were trimmed by 0 bases and 0 bases, with 9 bases remaining between them. The CDR3 loop is CASSVAGSANTGELFF. The CDR3 coding sequence is TGTGCCAGCAGCGTAGCCGGCTCCGCGAACACCGGGGAGCTGTTTTTT.

The chain couples TRBV7-9 to TRBJ2-7; TRBD2 matches at 10 bases. The trim removed 4 bases at V and 3 bases at J, leaving 9 bases unmatched. CDR3 length: 16 amino acids. CDR1 is SEHNR and CDR2 is FQNEAQ in the germline V gene (reference sequence). DNA of the CDR3: TGTGCCAGCAGCTCATGGACTAGCGGATCGAGCTACGAGCAGTACTTC. This encodes CASSSWTSGSSYEQYF.

This chain joins TRBV18 and TRBJ2-7; D may be TRBD2 (7 bases). Trimming stripped 1 base from V and 2 bases from J, with 9 bases between. CDR3 length: 14 residues. Germline lookup yields CDR1 KGHSH and CDR2 LQKENI. The CDR3 loop reads CASSPQGGAYEQYF. Here the CDR3 DNA reads TGTGCCAGCTCACCACAAGGGGGGGCCTACGAGCAGTACTTC.

The V call is TRBV5-1, the J call TRBJ2-4; D may be TRBD1 (5 bases). Trimming removed 3 bases at V and 13 bases at J, with 29 bases between. CDR1 is SGHRS, CDR2 YFSETQ, per germline. CDR3 length: 17 amino acids. CDR3 bases: TGCGCCAGCAGCTCCGCTTTCGACAGCTGGGCTACTCGGCCACAGTACTTC. This encodes CASSSAFDSWATRPQYF.

This chain connects TRBV5-1 to TRBJ1-2; maybe TRBD1 (6 bases). CDR3 length equals 15 residues. Germline assignment: CDR1 SGHRS and CDR2 YFSETQ. V dropped 3 bases and J dropped 1 base, with 13 bases sitting between them. The CDR3 DNA follows: TGCGCCAGCAGCTACATAGGGGGTCATAACTATGGCTACACCTTC. It yields the protein CASSYIGGHNYGYTF. Together with reference TRBV5-1 and TRBJ1-2, the CDR3 gives the full variable domain: KAGVTQTPRYLIKTRGQQVTLSCSPISGHRSVSWYQQTPGQGLQFLFEYFSETQRNKGNFPGRFSGRQFSNSRSEMNVSTLELGDSALYLCASSYIGGHNYGYTFGSGTRLTVV.

This chain connects TRBV28 to TRBJ2-3; D is tentatively TRBD1 or TRBD2 (7 bases each). The CDR3 consists of 16 residues. Trimming removed 5 bases from V and 6 bases from J, with 21 bases in between. Germline V gives CDR1 MDHEN, CDR2 SYDVKM. The CDR3 is CASSPMRGRGLDTQYF. The DNA for the CDR3 is TGTGCCAGCAGTCCCATGAGGGGGAGGGGGCTGGATACGCAGTATTTT.

The CDR3 loop reads CASSDFVLKTQYF. CDR3 nucleotides: TGTGCCAGCAGTGACTTTGTGTTAAAGACCCAGTACTTC. This chain joins TRBV2 and TRBJ2-5; unclear D gene. CDR1 and CDR2 from the germline V gene are SNHLY and FYNNEI. With 3 bases removed from V and 6 bases from J, the gap between germline ends came to 11 bases. The CDR3 covers 13 residues. Variable domain in full (rest from reference TRBV2 and TRBJ2-5): EPEVTQTPSHQVTQMGQEVILRCVPISNHLYFYWYRQILGQKVEFLVSFYNNEISEKSEIFDDQFSVERPDGSNFTLKIRSTKLEDSAMYFCASSDFVLKTQYFGPGTRLLVL.

This chain uses TRBV7-9 with TRBJ1-5; D gene uncertain. Germline CDR1 SEHNR, CDR2 FQNEAQ (reference sequence). The CDR3 has 16 amino acids. The V end was cut by 5 bases, the J end by 4 bases, with 18 bases between. CDR3 sequence reads: CASSPEALFGNQPQHF. The CDR3 DNA reads TGTGCCAGCAGCCCCGAAGCGCTGTTTGGAAATCAGCCCCAGCATTTT.

The chain joins TRBV2 to TRBJ2-7; D remains unclear. V was clipped by 4 bases and J by 10 bases, with 20 bases between them. CDR1 is SNHLY and CDR2 is FYNNEI in the germline V gene. This CDR3 has 14 amino acids. The CDR3 DNA reads as TGTGCCAGCAGTGGGTTAGTCAAAGAATCTAGACAGTACTTC. It translates to CASSGLVKESRQYF.

This clone was observed a handful of times. The rearrangement uses TRBV19 and TRBJ2-1; 11 bases line up with TRBD1. There are 16 residues in the CDR3. The germline CDR1 and CDR2 sequences are LNHDA and SQIVND (reference sequence). Losses at the gene ends were 6 bases for V and 4 bases for J; bases not matched to a gene: 8. For the CDR3, the DNA is TGTGCCAGTAGCTTCCGGACAGGGGGCCGTTACAATGAGCAGTTCTTC. It codes for CASSFRTGGRYNEQFF.

Of note for this clone: This CDR3 is also generated by other DNA sequences in the sample. The chain links TRBV7-9 to TRBJ1-5, with unresolved D. Trimming cost V 1 base and J 4 bases, with 5 bases left between them. This CDR3 comprises 13 residues. Germline loops: CDR1 SEHNR, CDR2 FQNEAQ (reference sequence). The CDR3 region has the DNA TGTGCCAGCAGCTTAGTTCAGAATCAGCCCCAGCATTTT. Translation: CASSLVQNQPQHF.

Points on this clone: This same CDR3 is encoded by further DNA sequences in the sample. The chain combines TRBV5-1 with TRBJ2-3, with TRBD2 as a possible D gene (6 bases). Germline V gene data show CDR1 as SGHRS and CDR2 as YFSETQ. The V gene lost 3 bases and the J gene lost 5 bases, with 7 bases spanning the gap. The length of the CDR3 is 12 residues. CDR3 in amino acids: CASSSRGDTQYF. DNA of the CDR3: TGCGCCAGCAGCTCGCGGGGAGATACGCAGTATTTT.

This clone was counted only a few times. The chain carries TRBV5-1 and TRBJ2-5, with 10 bases that match TRBD1. After removal of 2 bases from V and 5 bases from J, the junction contained 9 bases not matched to a gene. Germline CDR1 SGHRS, CDR2 YFSETQ. This CDR3 has 16 amino acids. The CDR3 DNA reads TGCGCCAGCAGCTTTCGGGACAGGGGAAACTTGGAGACCCAGTACTTC. Protein product: CASSFRDRGNLETQYF.

This clone was found once. The V and J genes are TRBV5-6 and TRBJ2-3, with 8 bases identical to TRBD1. Germline V lookup: CDR1 SGHDT, CDR2 YYEEEE. The length of the CDR3 is 14 residues. V shed 0 bases, J shed 8 bases, and the junction held 5 bases outside the gene matches. The CDR3 nucleotides read TGTGCCAGCAGCTTGGGACAGGGGAGTCGTACGCAGTATTTT. Translated, it gives CASSLGQGSRTQYF.

This clone was detected only once. V gene TRBV11-2 combines with J gene TRBJ2-7, with D tentatively TRBD1 or TRBD2 (6 bases each). Germline lookup yields CDR1 SGHAT and CDR2 FQNNGV. Trimming removed 5 bases at V and 0 bases at J, with 23 bases between. This CDR3 region has 18 residues. DNA for the CDR3: TGTGCCAGCAGCCCCCTCAGAGGGGGGCTCTCGAGCTCCTACGAGCAGTACTTC. Its protein product is CASSPLRGGLSSSYEQYF.

The J gene is TRBJ2-3, the V gene TRBV7-3; 10 bases align to TRBD2. The germline V gene encodes CDR1 SGHTA and CDR2 FQGTGA. The CDR3 has 16 residues. J lost 3 bases, V lost 3 bases, and 6 bases had no gene match. The CDR3 coding sequence is TGTGCCAGCAGCTTCGTTGGTAGCGGGAGGACAGATACGCAGTATTTT. It yields the protein CASSFVGSGRTDTQYF. Drawing the rest from reference TRBV7-3 and TRBJ2-3, the complete variable domain is GAGVSQTPSNKVTEKGKYVELRCDPISGHTALYWYRQSLGQGPEFLIYFQGTGAADDSGLPNDRFFAVRPEGSVSTLKIQRTERGDSAVYLCASSFVGSGRTDTQYFGPGTRLTVL.